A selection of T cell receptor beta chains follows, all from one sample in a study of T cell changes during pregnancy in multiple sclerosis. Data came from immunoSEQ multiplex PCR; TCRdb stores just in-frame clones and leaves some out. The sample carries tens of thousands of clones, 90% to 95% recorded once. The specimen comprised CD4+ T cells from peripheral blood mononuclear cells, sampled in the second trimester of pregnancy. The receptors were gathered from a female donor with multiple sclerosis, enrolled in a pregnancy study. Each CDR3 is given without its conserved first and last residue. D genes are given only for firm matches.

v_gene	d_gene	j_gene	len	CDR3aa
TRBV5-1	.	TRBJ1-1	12	ASNSGLENTEAF
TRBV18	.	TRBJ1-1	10	ASSPGGPEAF
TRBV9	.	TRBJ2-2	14	ASSVAITRGGGELF
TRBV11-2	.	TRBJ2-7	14	ASSPVARKSSYEQY
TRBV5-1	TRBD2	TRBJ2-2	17	ASSSKRTSGRSPTGELF
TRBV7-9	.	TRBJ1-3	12	ASSRRDSGNTIY
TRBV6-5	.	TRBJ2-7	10	ASSSQNYEQY
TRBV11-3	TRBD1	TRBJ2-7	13	ASSYGQGGNYEQY
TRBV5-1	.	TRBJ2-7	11	ASSLGAGVEQY
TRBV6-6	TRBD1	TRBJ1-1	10	ASSEVQGMAF
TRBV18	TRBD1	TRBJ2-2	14	ASSPPGTGMAGELF
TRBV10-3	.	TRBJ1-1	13	AISEGFLGGEEAF
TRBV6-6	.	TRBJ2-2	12	ATQRGGYTGELF
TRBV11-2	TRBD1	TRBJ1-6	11	ASSTDRVWPLH
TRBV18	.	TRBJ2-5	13	ASSPPGPVKETQY
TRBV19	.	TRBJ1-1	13	ASSIESSGQGEAF
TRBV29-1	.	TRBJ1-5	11	SVSRGGNQPQH
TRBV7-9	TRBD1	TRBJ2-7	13	ASSLDRGPSYEQY
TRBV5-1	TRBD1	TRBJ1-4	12	ASSWDRGNEKLF
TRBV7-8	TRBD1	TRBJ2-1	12	ASSFYRGFDEQF